This record looks at one T cell receptor (beta chain) sequence and its context. Its antigen is undetermined. The data stem from a study of cytomegalovirus exposure and HLA in healthy donors. Study-wide results and caveats: Some V segments, TRBV6-2 and TRBV6-3 among them, were indistinguishable and were therefore excluded. In an earlier analysis, productive rearrangement rates for most beta V segments clustered near 87% or 30%.

PCR was performed using 60 Vbeta and 13 Jbeta primers. The method was immunoSEQ multiplex PCR; TCRdb's version includes in-frame clones alone and lacks a portion of them. The sample holds under 200,000 clones, around 78% seen once. V was pared by 5 bases and J by 4 bases, with 11 bases between. This CDR3 comprises 13 residues. Looked up from germline, CDR1 is SGHTA and CDR2 is FQGTGA. The sequenced sample was PBMCs. The origin of this receptor is a man aged 30 to 39 in good health and CMV-seronegative. This chain connects TRBV7-3 to TRBJ1-1; D remains ambiguous. The CDR3 sequence: CASSPDISTEAFF. CDR3 nucleotides: TGTGCCAGCAGCCCAGACATCAGCACTGAAGCTTTCTTT.